This TCR beta chain was identified during a study of cytomegalovirus exposure and HLA in healthy donors. Between the trimmed V and J ends, which lost 5 bases and 5 bases, there was a span of 17 bases. Germline assignment: CDR1 SGHRS and CDR2 YFSETQ. There are 14 residues in the CDR3. It was with 60 Vbeta and 13 Jbeta primers that the PCR ran. Some clones are missing from TCRdb's copy, which holds only in-frame ones; the method was immunoSEQ multiplex PCR. The table includes around 150,000 clones, 65% to 85% detected once. The TCR originated in a woman aged 35 to 49 in good health and CMV-seropositive. The source material was PBMCs. The chain couples TRBV5-1 to TRBJ2-7, with D perhaps matching TRBD2 (7 bases). CDR3 sequence (DNA): TGCGCCAGCAGATCGGGGGGCGGGGGCAACGAGCAGTACTTC. Its translation is CASRSGGGGNEQYF.